The clone carrying this T cell receptor beta chain has only a few counts. This specimen belongs to a study of blood T cell repertoires in COVID-19. The overall study: The United States, Italy and Spain provided the acute and convalescent COVID-19 samples. T cells, B-cell-depleted T cells, or PBMCs supplied cDNA or gDNA.

The V and J ends lost 8 bases and 9 bases respectively, with 14 bases between them. The CDR3 loop spans 13 amino acids. Germline V lookup: CDR1 MDHEN, CDR2 SYDVKM. In the study's own analysis: Researchers report that nucleated cell counts were estimated from reference gene primer amplification. Clones were read by immunoSEQ multiplex PCR, and TCRdb kept only the in-frame ones, dropping some. For V, J and clone size, that table is used; D and trimming come from the DNA. Here the sample spans about 73,000 clones, roughly four fifths being singletons. The receptor was isolated from a human donor in a cohort sampled during active COVID-19. The genes are TRBV28 and TRBJ1-6; TRBD1 is a possible D gene (5 bases). The specimen sequenced was peripheral blood. The CDR3 loop is CASEDSFGSPLHF. The CDR3 DNA reads as TGTGCCAGCGAAGACAGTTTTGGTTCACCCCTCCACTTT.